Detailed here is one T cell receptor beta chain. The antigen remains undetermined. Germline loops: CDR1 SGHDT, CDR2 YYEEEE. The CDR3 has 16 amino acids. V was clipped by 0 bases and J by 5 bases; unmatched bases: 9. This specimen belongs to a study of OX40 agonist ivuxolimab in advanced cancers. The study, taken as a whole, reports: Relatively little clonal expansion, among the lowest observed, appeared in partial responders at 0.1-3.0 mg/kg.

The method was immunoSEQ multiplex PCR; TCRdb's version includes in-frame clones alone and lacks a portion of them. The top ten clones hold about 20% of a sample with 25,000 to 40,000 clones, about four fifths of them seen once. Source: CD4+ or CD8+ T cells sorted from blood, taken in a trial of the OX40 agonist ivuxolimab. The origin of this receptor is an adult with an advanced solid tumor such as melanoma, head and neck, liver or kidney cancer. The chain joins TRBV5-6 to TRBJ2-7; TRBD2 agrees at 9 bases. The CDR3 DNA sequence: TGTGCCAGCAGCTTGGCAGGGGTAGCGGGGGAGCACGAGCAGTACTTC. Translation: CASSLAGVAGEHEQYF.